This T cell receptor beta chain was retrieved from a study of blood T cells in healthy people across ages. Study overall: The capture of about one barcoded beta molecule per two T cells was achieved by template switching.

The V and J ends lost 6 bases and 0 bases respectively, with 18 bases between them. There are 17 residues in the CDR3. Per the germline V gene, CDR1 is DFQATT and CDR2 is SNEGSKA (reference sequence). The use of a sample-barcoded 5' primer and a J-beta primer mix characterized a second PCR of roughly 6 to 12 cycles. One entry per CDR3 protein, called by TCRdb with MiXCR from the 5' RACE reads. The table has about 2 million distinct CDR3 sequences, about 50% seen once; the top ten hold less than 2.5%. As regards this clonotype: Its antigen is not known.

Study-wide results and caveats: Per million T cells, the diversity of TCR beta decreased roughly linearly as age advanced. Long-lived donors carried more naive CD4+ cells and greater diversity than aged donors.

The sequence was obtained from a middle-aged woman in good health. Sequenced input: blood. This chain links TRBV20-1 with TRBJ2-6; D is possibly TRBD1 (5 bases). CDR3 residues: CSAVKDSRNSGANVLTF. The CDR3 nucleotides read TGCAGTGCGGTCAAAGACAGCAGAAACTCTGGGGCCAACGTCCTGACTTTC.